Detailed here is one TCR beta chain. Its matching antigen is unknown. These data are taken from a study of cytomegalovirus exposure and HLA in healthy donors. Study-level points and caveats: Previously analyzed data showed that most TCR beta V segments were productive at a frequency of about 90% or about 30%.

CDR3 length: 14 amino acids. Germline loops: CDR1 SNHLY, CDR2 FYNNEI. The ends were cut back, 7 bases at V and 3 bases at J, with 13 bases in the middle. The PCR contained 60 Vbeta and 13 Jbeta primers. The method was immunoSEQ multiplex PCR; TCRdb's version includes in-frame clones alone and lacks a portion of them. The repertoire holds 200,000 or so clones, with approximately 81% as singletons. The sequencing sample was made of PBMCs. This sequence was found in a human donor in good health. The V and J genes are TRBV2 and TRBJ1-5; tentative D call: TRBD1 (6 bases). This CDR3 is CASNKQGPNQPQHF. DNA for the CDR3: TGTGCCAGCAATAAACAGGGCCCCAATCAGCCCCAGCATTTT. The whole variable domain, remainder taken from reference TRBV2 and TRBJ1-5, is EPEVTQTPSHQVTQMGQEVILRCVPISNHLYFYWYRQILGQKVEFLVSFYNNEISEKSEIFDDQFSVERPDGSNFTLKIRSTKLEDSAMYFCASNKQGPNQPQHFGDGTRLSIL.